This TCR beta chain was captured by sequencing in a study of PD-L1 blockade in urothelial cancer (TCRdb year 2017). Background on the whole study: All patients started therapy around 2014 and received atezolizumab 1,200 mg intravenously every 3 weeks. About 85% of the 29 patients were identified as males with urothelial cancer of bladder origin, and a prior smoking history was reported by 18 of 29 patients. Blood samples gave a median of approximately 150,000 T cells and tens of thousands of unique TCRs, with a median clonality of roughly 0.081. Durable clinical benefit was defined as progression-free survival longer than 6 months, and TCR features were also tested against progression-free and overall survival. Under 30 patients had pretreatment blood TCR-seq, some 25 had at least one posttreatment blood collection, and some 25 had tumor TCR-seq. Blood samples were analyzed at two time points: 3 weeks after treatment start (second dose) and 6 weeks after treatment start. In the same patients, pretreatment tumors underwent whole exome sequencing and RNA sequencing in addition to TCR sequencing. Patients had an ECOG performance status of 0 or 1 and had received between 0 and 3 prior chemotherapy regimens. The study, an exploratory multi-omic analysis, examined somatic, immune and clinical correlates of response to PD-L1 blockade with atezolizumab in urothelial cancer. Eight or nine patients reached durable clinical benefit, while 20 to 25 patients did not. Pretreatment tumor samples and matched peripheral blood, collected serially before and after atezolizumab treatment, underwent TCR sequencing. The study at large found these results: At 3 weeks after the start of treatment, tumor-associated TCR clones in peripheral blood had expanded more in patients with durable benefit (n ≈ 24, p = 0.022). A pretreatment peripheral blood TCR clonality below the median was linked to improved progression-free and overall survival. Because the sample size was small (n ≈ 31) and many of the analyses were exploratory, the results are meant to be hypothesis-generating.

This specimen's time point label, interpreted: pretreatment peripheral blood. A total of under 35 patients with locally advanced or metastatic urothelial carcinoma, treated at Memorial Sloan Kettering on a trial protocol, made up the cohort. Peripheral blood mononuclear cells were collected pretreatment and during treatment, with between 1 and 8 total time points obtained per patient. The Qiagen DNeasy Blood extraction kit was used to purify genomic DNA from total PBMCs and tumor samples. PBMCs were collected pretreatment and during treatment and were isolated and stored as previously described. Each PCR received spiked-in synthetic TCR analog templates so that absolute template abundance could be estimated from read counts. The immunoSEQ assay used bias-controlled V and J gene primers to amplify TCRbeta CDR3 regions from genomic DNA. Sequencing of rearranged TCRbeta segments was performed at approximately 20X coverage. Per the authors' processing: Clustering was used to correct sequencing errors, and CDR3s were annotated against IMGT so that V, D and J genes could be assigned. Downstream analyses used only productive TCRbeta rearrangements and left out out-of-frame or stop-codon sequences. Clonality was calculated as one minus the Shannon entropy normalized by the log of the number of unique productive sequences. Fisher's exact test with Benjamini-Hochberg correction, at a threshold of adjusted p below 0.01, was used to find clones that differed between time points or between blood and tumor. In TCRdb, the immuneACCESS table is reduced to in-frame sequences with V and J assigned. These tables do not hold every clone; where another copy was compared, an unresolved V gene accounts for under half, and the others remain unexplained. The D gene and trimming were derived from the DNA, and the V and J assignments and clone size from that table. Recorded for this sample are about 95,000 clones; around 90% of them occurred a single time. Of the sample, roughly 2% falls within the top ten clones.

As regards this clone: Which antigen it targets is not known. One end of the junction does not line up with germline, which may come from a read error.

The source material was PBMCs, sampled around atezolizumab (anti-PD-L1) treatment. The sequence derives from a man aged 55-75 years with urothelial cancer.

The sequenced DNA is TGTGCCAGCAGCGAAGAAATTGCGGGAGCCACCGATGAGCAGTTCTTC. It encodes CASSEEIAGATDEQFF. Rearrangement joined TRBV6-1 to TRBJ2-1, and TRBD2 matches 7 of the central bases. CDR1 and CDR2 were assigned from the germline V gene as MNHNS and SASEGT. The CDR3 covers 16 residues, taking in both the cysteine and the phenylalanine. The kept DNA is CDR3 alone, 48 bases in frame from the first base.